Listed below are T cell receptor beta chains from one sample, sequenced in a study of cytomegalovirus exposure and HLA in healthy donors. The protocol was immunoSEQ multiplex PCR, while the TCRdb copy is restricted to in-frame clones and leaves out a portion. Of 95,000 to 110,000 clones detected, almost 80% appear once; the ten largest clones hold 5.8%. Specimen: PBMCs. The receptors derive from a man aged 55 to 69 in good health and CMV-seropositive. CDR3s include the opening cysteine and the closing phenylalanine or tryptophan. The D gene is left open where the match is weak. For some rows the clone size is stated as once, few or many, or as a class when expanded; others skip it.

CDR3 DNA: TGCGCCAGCAGCCAAGATACCGGACAGGGGTATTCACCCCTCCACTTT; CDR3 protein: CASSQDTGQGYSPLHF; J gene: TRBJ1-6; clone size: .; V gene: TRBV4-1; D gene: TRBD1
CDR3 DNA: TGTGCCAGCAGCTTGGTGGGCGTTGGTCAGCCCCAGCATTTT; CDR3 protein: CASSLVGVGQPQHF; J gene: TRBJ1-5; clone size: .; V gene: TRBV5-5; D gene: .
CDR3 DNA: TGTGCCAGCAGCTTGGCCGAAACCAGATCCTACGAGCAGTACTTC; CDR3 protein: CASSLAETRSYEQYF; J gene: TRBJ2-7; clone size: .; V gene: TRBV5-4; D gene: .
CDR3 DNA: TGTGCCAGCAGACCTCCCCGCGGAGGTTTAGAGCAGTACTTC; CDR3 protein: CASRPPRGGLEQYF; J gene: TRBJ2-7; clone size: few; V gene: TRBV6-5; D gene: .
CDR3 DNA: TGTGCCAGTAGTATATCTCTAGCGGCCCTTGGGAGGGAGCTGTTTTTT; CDR3 protein: CASSISLAALGRELFF; J gene: TRBJ2-2; clone size: once; V gene: TRBV19; D gene: TRBD2
CDR3 DNA: TGTGCCAGCAGCTCGTGGACAGGGGTGAACACTGAAGCTTTCTTT; CDR3 protein: CASSSWTGVNTEAFF; J gene: TRBJ1-1; clone size: .; V gene: TRBV7-9; D gene: TRBD1
CDR3 DNA: TGTGCAAGTCGCTTGGAGGGGTACGAGCAGTACTTC; CDR3 protein: CASRLEGYEQYF; J gene: TRBJ2-7; clone size: once; V gene: TRBV12-2; D gene: .
CDR3 DNA: TGCGCCAGCAGCCAAGGGTTACTCCGGAACACTGAAGCTTTCTTT; CDR3 protein: CASSQGLLRNTEAFF; J gene: TRBJ1-1; clone size: .; V gene: TRBV4-3; D gene: .
CDR3 DNA: TGCGCCAGTCAGGTTCAGGTTTCTAGCACAGATACGCAGTATTTT; CDR3 protein: CASQVQVSSTDTQYF; J gene: TRBJ2-3; clone size: .; V gene: TRBV5-1; D gene: .
CDR3 DNA: TGCGCCAGCAGCCAAGAAGCCGGGAATAATTCACCCCTCCACTTT; CDR3 protein: CASSQEAGNNSPLHF; J gene: TRBJ1-6; clone size: .; V gene: TRBV4-1; D gene: .
CDR3 DNA: TGTGCCTGGATCCGAGGGGGACAGGGGAACACCGGGGAGCTGTTTTTT; CDR3 protein: CAWIRGGQGNTGELFF; J gene: TRBJ2-2; clone size: .; V gene: TRBV30; D gene: TRBD1
CDR3 DNA: TGCGCCAGCAGCTTGAACGGGTTCGGCCCCGAGCAGTACTTC; CDR3 protein: CASSLNGFGPEQYF; J gene: TRBJ2-7; clone size: .; V gene: TRBV5-1; D gene: .
CDR3 DNA: TGTGCCAGTGCCTCCAGGGGGTCAACTAATGAAAAACTGTTTTTT; CDR3 protein: CASASRGSTNEKLFF; J gene: TRBJ1-4; clone size: .; V gene: TRBV19; D gene: TRBD1
CDR3 DNA: TGTGCCTGGAGTGGCGTCAGCGGGAGGCAGACCCAGTACTTC; CDR3 protein: CAWSGVSGRQTQYF; J gene: TRBJ2-5; clone size: .; V gene: TRBV30; D gene: TRBD2
CDR3 DNA: TGCAGCGTTGACATACAGGGGGATAATGAAAAACTGTTTTTT; CDR3 protein: CSVDIQGDNEKLFF; J gene: TRBJ1-4; clone size: .; V gene: TRBV29-1; D gene: TRBD1
CDR3 DNA: TGTGCCAGCAGCATCCGGTCTAGCGGGGGGACTATATACAATGAGCAGTTCTTC; CDR3 protein: CASSIRSSGGTIYNEQFF; J gene: TRBJ2-1; clone size: .; V gene: TRBV7-8; D gene: TRBD2
CDR3 DNA: TGCGCCAGCAGCTTCTTCTTACAGGGGGAGAATTCACCCCTCCACTTT; CDR3 protein: CASSFFLQGENSPLHF; J gene: TRBJ1-6; clone size: .; V gene: TRBV5-1; D gene: TRBD1
CDR3 DNA: TGCGCCAGCAGGCCCGGGACAGGGCCCTACGAGCAGTACTTC; CDR3 protein: CASRPGTGPYEQYF; J gene: TRBJ2-7; clone size: .; V gene: TRBV5-1; D gene: TRBD1
CDR3 DNA: TGTGCCACCACGGGGGAGGGACCTAATGAAAAACTGTTTTTT; CDR3 protein: CATTGEGPNEKLFF; J gene: TRBJ1-4; clone size: .; V gene: TRBV2; D gene: .
CDR3 DNA: TGTGCCAGCAATCTAGCCCCTGGGAATGAGCAGTTCTTC; CDR3 protein: CASNLAPGNEQFF; J gene: TRBJ2-1; clone size: .; V gene: TRBV27; D gene: .
CDR3 DNA: TGTGCCAGCAGCTTCGGATCCCCAGTGGGGACTTTGGGCACAGATACGCAGTATTTT; CDR3 protein: CASSFGSPVGTLGTDTQYF; J gene: TRBJ2-3; clone size: .; V gene: TRBV11-2; D gene: .
CDR3 DNA: TGTGCCAGCTCACCAGGGGTGGAGGACAGGGGGGCCTACGAGCAGTACTTC; CDR3 protein: CASSPGVEDRGAYEQYF; J gene: TRBJ2-7; clone size: .; V gene: TRBV18; D gene: TRBD1
CDR3 DNA: TGCGCCAGCAGCTTGGCAACAGGGGGCCAGAACACTGAAGCTTTCTTT; CDR3 protein: CASSLATGGQNTEAFF; J gene: TRBJ1-1; clone size: few; V gene: TRBV5-1; D gene: TRBD1
CDR3 DNA: TGTGCCAGCAGCGCCCGGGACAGGGATAATGAAAAACTGTTTTTT; CDR3 protein: CASSARDRDNEKLFF; J gene: TRBJ1-4; clone size: .; V gene: TRBV5-4; D gene: TRBD1
CDR3 DNA: TGTGCCATCAGTCTTGGACTAGCGGGGGGTACTAGCACAGATACGCAGTATTTT; CDR3 protein: CAISLGLAGGTSTDTQYF; J gene: TRBJ2-3; clone size: .; V gene: TRBV10-3; D gene: TRBD2
CDR3 DNA: TGTGCCAGCAGTCTTCTCGCGGGGGCTGGGGAGCAGTACTTC; CDR3 protein: CASSLLAGAGEQYF; J gene: TRBJ2-7; clone size: .; V gene: TRBV11-2; D gene: .
CDR3 DNA: TGTGCCAGCAGTGACCCGGGACTAGCGGGGGGGCTGACAGATACGCAGTATTTT; CDR3 protein: CASSDPGLAGGLTDTQYF; J gene: TRBJ2-3; clone size: .; V gene: TRBV6-1; D gene: TRBD2
CDR3 DNA: TGTGCCAGCAGCGGGGGGACTTTTTTCACCGGGGAGCTGTTTTTT; CDR3 protein: CASSGGTFFTGELFF; J gene: TRBJ2-2; clone size: .; V gene: TRBV9; D gene: .
CDR3 DNA: TGTGCCAGCAGCTTTATGAGGAGGACTGAAGCTTTCTTT; CDR3 protein: CASSFMRRTEAFF; J gene: TRBJ1-1; clone size: .; V gene: TRBV5-8; D gene: .
CDR3 DNA: TGTGCCAGTAGCGCCGGGACTGTCGGGACCAATGAGCAGTTCTTC; CDR3 protein: CASSAGTVGTNEQFF; J gene: TRBJ2-1; clone size: .; V gene: TRBV19; D gene: .
CDR3 DNA: TGTGCCAGTAGTGCCCCCCAGGACAGGGGAGAAAAACTGTTTTTT; CDR3 protein: CASSAPQDRGEKLFF; J gene: TRBJ1-4; clone size: .; V gene: TRBV19; D gene: TRBD1
CDR3 DNA: TGTGCCAGCAGCTTATGTAGGAGCGGGGGGGCCCGAAGGGAGACCCAGTACTTC; CDR3 protein: CASSLCRSGGARRETQYF; J gene: TRBJ2-5; clone size: once; V gene: TRBV7-7; D gene: TRBD2
CDR3 DNA: TGCGCCAGCAGTCGGCCGGGGGTAGGCGAGCAGTACTTC; CDR3 protein: CASSRPGVGEQYF; J gene: TRBJ2-7; clone size: .; V gene: TRBV10-1; D gene: .
CDR3 DNA: TGTGCCTGGAGTGCCGGGACAGGGAGGGAGCAGTTCTTC; CDR3 protein: CAWSAGTGREQFF; J gene: TRBJ2-1; clone size: .; V gene: TRBV30; D gene: TRBD1
CDR3 DNA: TGTGCCAGCAGCCCCTGGACAGGGAACGAGCAGTACTTC; CDR3 protein: CASSPWTGNEQYF; J gene: TRBJ2-7; clone size: .; V gene: TRBV7-2; D gene: TRBD1
CDR3 DNA: TGTGCCAGCAGCTTCACAGGGGACGTACCTGGTAATTCACCCCTCCACTTT; CDR3 protein: CASSFTGDVPGNSPLHF; J gene: TRBJ1-6; clone size: once; V gene: TRBV11-3; D gene: TRBD1
CDR3 DNA: TGTGCCAGTGATAGCGGACTAAGCACAGATACGCAGTATTTT; CDR3 protein: CASDSGLSTDTQYF; J gene: TRBJ2-3; clone size: .; V gene: TRBV2; D gene: .
CDR3 DNA: TGCGCCAGCAGCCAAGGGTCCAAGGGGGAAAAACTGTTTTTT; CDR3 protein: CASSQGSKGEKLFF; J gene: TRBJ1-4; clone size: .; V gene: TRBV4-1; D gene: .
CDR3 DNA: TGTGCCAGTCACACTGGGGGCTATCTATACGAGCAGTACTTC; CDR3 protein: CASHTGGYLYEQYF; J gene: TRBJ2-7; clone size: .; V gene: TRBV28; D gene: .
CDR3 DNA: TGCGCCAGCCGGGACAGGGACACCGGGGAGCTGTTTTTT; CDR3 protein: CASRDRDTGELFF; J gene: TRBJ2-2; clone size: .; V gene: TRBV5-1; D gene: TRBD1
CDR3 DNA: TGTGCCAGCAGTTACAACAGGGCTATCCAAGAGACCCAGTACTTC; CDR3 protein: CASSYNRAIQETQYF; J gene: TRBJ2-5; clone size: .; V gene: TRBV6-5; D gene: .
CDR3 DNA: TGTGCCAGCAGCCCAGGGACAGGGGGCAGAGAGACCCAGTACTTC; CDR3 protein: CASSPGTGGRETQYF; J gene: TRBJ2-5; clone size: .; V gene: TRBV11-2; D gene: TRBD1
CDR3 DNA: TGCGCCAGCAGCGCCGGGACTCTTGAGGAGCAGTTCTTC; CDR3 protein: CASSAGTLEEQFF; J gene: TRBJ2-1; clone size: .; V gene: TRBV5-1; D gene: .
CDR3 DNA: TGTGCCAGCAGCTTTTCCGCTAGCGGGGTTGTGGGTGAGCAGTTCTTC; CDR3 protein: CASSFSASGVVGEQFF; J gene: TRBJ2-1; clone size: .; V gene: TRBV7-6; D gene: TRBD2
CDR3 DNA: TGTGCCAGCAGTTACTCCGTGGGACAGGGGAACGAGCAGTACTTC; CDR3 protein: CASSYSVGQGNEQYF; J gene: TRBJ2-7; clone size: .; V gene: TRBV6-6; D gene: TRBD1
CDR3 DNA: TGTGCCAGCAGCACCAGGGGCCCGAACACCGGGGAGCTGTTTTTT; CDR3 protein: CASSTRGPNTGELFF; J gene: TRBJ2-2; clone size: .; V gene: TRBV9; D gene: .
CDR3 DNA: TGCGCCAGCAGCCAAGATTTCGCTAGCGGGGATAGCACAGATACGCAGTATTTT; CDR3 protein: CASSQDFASGDSTDTQYF; J gene: TRBJ2-3; clone size: .; V gene: TRBV4-3; D gene: TRBD2
CDR3 DNA: TGTGCCAGCAGCGTAGGATCCAGGGACACCGGGGAGCTGTTTTTT; CDR3 protein: CASSVGSRDTGELFF; J gene: TRBJ2-2; clone size: .; V gene: TRBV9; D gene: .
CDR3 DNA: TGCGCCAGCAGTGATCGGGATGCTAACACTGAAGCTTTCTTT; CDR3 protein: CASSDRDANTEAFF; J gene: TRBJ1-1; clone size: .; V gene: TRBV10-1; D gene: .
CDR3 DNA: TGTGCCAGCTCACGGGACAGCGTCTCTGGAAACACCATATATTTT; CDR3 protein: CASSRDSVSGNTIYF; J gene: TRBJ1-3; clone size: once; V gene: TRBV18; D gene: TRBD1
CDR3 DNA: TGTGCCAGCAGCGCAAACACAAATAGCAATCAGCCCCAGCATTTT; CDR3 protein: CASSANTNSNQPQHF; J gene: TRBJ1-5; clone size: .; V gene: TRBV9; D gene: .
CDR3 DNA: TGTGCCAGCAGTCCGACAGGTCAAGAGACCCAGTACTTC; CDR3 protein: CASSPTGQETQYF; J gene: TRBJ2-5; clone size: .; V gene: TRBV6-5; D gene: .
CDR3 DNA: TGTGCCAGCAGCTCACAACTAGCGGGGGGGCCAACAGATACGCAGTATTTT; CDR3 protein: CASSSQLAGGPTDTQYF; J gene: TRBJ2-3; clone size: .; V gene: TRBV7-6; D gene: TRBD2
CDR3 DNA: TGTGCCAGTAGTATAAGGTCACAGGAAAAACTGTTTTTT; CDR3 protein: CASSIRSQEKLFF; J gene: TRBJ1-4; clone size: .; V gene: TRBV19; D gene: .
CDR3 DNA: TGCGCCAGCACCCCGGTAGGGGGCGGCTATGGCTACACCTTC; CDR3 protein: CASTPVGGGYGYTF; J gene: TRBJ1-2; clone size: .; V gene: TRBV10-2; D gene: TRBD1
CDR3 DNA: TGTGCCAGTAGTATCGTGGCTTATGGCTACACCTTC; CDR3 protein: CASSIVAYGYTF; J gene: TRBJ1-2; clone size: once; V gene: TRBV19; D gene: .
CDR3 DNA: TGTGCCAGCAGCCAGGGACTAGCGGGGTTACCCTACGAGCAGTACTTC; CDR3 protein: CASSQGLAGLPYEQYF; J gene: TRBJ2-7; clone size: .; V gene: TRBV7-9; D gene: TRBD2
CDR3 DNA: TGTGCCAGCAGCTTGGCAACAGGGGGGTCCTACGAGCAGTACTTC; CDR3 protein: CASSLATGGSYEQYF; J gene: TRBJ2-7; clone size: once; V gene: TRBV5-5; D gene: TRBD1